The rows below give T cell receptor beta chains drawn from one sample of a study of cytotoxic CD8 clonotypes in ibrutinib-treated CLL. The repertoire was sequenced with immunoSEQ multiplex PCR; TCRdb's copy has only in-frame clones and lacks some. The sample consists of about 130,000 clones, around 80% of them appearing once. This specimen was PBMCs, taken after 24 months of ibrutinib treatment. These receptors were obtained from a human donor with chronic lymphocytic leukemia. CDR3s include the opening cysteine and the closing phenylalanine or tryptophan. Clone sizes are given selectively: once, few, many, or a class where the clone is expanded.

V gene	clone size	J gene	CDR3 protein
TRBV30	.	TRBJ1-5	CAWSVYSNQPQHF
TRBV28	.	TRBJ1-2	CASSLGGQGVYGYTF
TRBV6-5	.	TRBJ2-3	CASSYTGQSTDTQYF
TRBV18	.	TRBJ2-7	CASSPDTTSYEQYF
TRBV30	.	TRBJ1-3	CARAGPPSSGNTIYF
TRBV11-3	.	TRBJ2-2	CASSPDRAGELFF
TRBV7-9	.	TRBJ2-1	CASSPPGTSRINNEQFF
TRBV29-1	.	TRBJ2-2	CSVVRWTSGVNDGELFF
TRBV5-1	.	TRBJ1-6	CASSFLESSYNSPLHF
TRBV6-1	.	TRBJ2-5	CASSEDYFVLETQYF
TRBV4-3	.	TRBJ2-3	CASSQDYGFITDTQYF
TRBV5-1	.	TRBJ2-7	CASSLDSGAMEQYF
TRBV10-2	.	TRBJ2-1	CASSVLGGSEQFF
TRBV6-5	.	TRBJ1-3	CASSYMGAGNTIYF
TRBV19	.	TRBJ1-2	CASSASAGEYYGYTF
TRBV10-2	.	TRBJ1-6	CASSERTGGLFSPLHF
TRBV13	.	TRBJ1-2	CASSLGTRAGNYGYTF
TRBV7-2	.	TRBJ2-3	CASSLAFMDTQYF
TRBV7-7	.	TRBJ2-2	CASSVGQDTGELFF
TRBV20-1	.	TRBJ1-2	CSARAGLGYTF
TRBV19	.	TRBJ2-7	CASSISQGAPYEQYF
TRBV2	.	TRBJ1-6	CASETGQGSSPLHF
TRBV12-5	once	TRBJ2-5	CASGPTQETQYF
TRBV5-4	.	TRBJ1-2	CASSREPTAPEGYTF
TRBV5-1	.	TRBJ2-2	CASSPSSGGVTNTGELFF
TRBV4-2	.	TRBJ1-3	CASSQADSQSGNTIYF
TRBV4-2	.	TRBJ1-5	CASSQAGASQPQHF
TRBV25-1	.	TRBJ2-3	CASTGRAGVFNTQYF
TRBV10-3	.	TRBJ2-5	CAISGQGAETQYF
TRBV5-4	once	TRBJ1-1	CASSIETGRNTEAFF
TRBV14	.	TRBJ1-1	CASSQVGAGTEAFF
TRBV19	.	TRBJ1-5	CASSSQGRENQPQHF
TRBV5-8	.	TRBJ1-2	CASSSDGDYGYTF
TRBV7-2	.	TRBJ2-3	CASSGGQGRPLDTQYF
TRBV6-5	.	TRBJ1-1	CASSPEGPGGAFF
TRBV18	.	TRBJ1-4	CASSQGAPDEKLFF
TRBV6-6	.	TRBJ2-7	CASTVTGSSYEQYF
TRBV6-5	.	TRBJ2-7	CASKHVGYEQYF
TRBV5-1	once	TRBJ1-4	CASSQTGDNEKLFF
TRBV9	.	TRBJ2-3	CASSAGLVHSTDTQYF
TRBV16	.	TRBJ1-4	CASSQNRGREKLFF
TRBV5-1	few	TRBJ1-2	CASSRQGQPNYGYTF